What follows describes a single T cell receptor beta chain. This CDR3 has 14 amino acids. J lost 8 bases, V lost 5 bases, and 6 bases had no gene match. CDR1 and CDR2 from the germline V gene are SEHNR and FQNEAQ (reference sequence). This sample is drawn from a study of T cell responses to AZD1222 COVID-19 vaccine. Method: immunoSEQ multiplex PCR; TCRdb's copy keeps in-frame clones and lacks some. The data hold about 55,000 clones, with 70% to 90% observed a single time. The source is an adult in good health. Source: peripheral blood, taken on day 0 of AZD1222 vaccination. The rearrangement joins TRBV7-9 to TRBJ1-4; 9 positions agree with TRBD1. CDR3 amino acids: CASSPGQGREKLFF. Here the CDR3 DNA reads TGTGCCAGCAGCCCGGGACAGGGAAGGGAAAAACTGTTTTTT.